The sequence of this T cell receptor (beta chain) was determined in a study of blood T cell repertoires in COVID-19. Study as a whole: PBMCs, B-cell-depleted T cells, or T cells provided the cDNA or gDNA that made up the material.

The repertoire was sequenced with immunoSEQ multiplex PCR; TCRdb's copy has only in-frame clones and lacks some. The table records under 70,000 clones, 87% of them present only once. Trimming shortened V by 3 bases and J by 3 bases, and 12 bases separated the two germline ends. Germline CDR1 reads MDHEN; CDR2 reads SYDVKM. The CDR3 totals 15 residues. What was sequenced was peripheral blood. The sequence came from a woman aged 55-69 years with COVID-19, enrolled during active disease. The rearrangement uses TRBV28 and TRBJ1-3, with D possibly matching TRBD1 (6 bases). The CDR3 nucleotides are TGTGCCAGCAGTTTCGGGGGGCTTAATGGAAACACCATATATTTT. Encoded protein: CASSFGGLNGNTIYF.